These T cell receptor beta chains were read from a single sample in a study of cytomegalovirus exposure and HLA in healthy donors. Using immunoSEQ multiplex PCR, the repertoire was profiled, and TCRdb retains in-frame clones only, with some absent. The table shows more than 100,000 clones, with 60% to 85% occurring only once. Sample: PBMCs. These TCRs come from a woman aged 35 to 49 in good health and CMV-seropositive. CDR3s include the opening cysteine and the closing phenylalanine or tryptophan. A D gene is named only where the DNA matches it firmly. Clone sizes are given selectively: once, few, many, or a class where the clone is expanded.

>-|TRBV11-2|TRBD2|TRBJ2-1
TGTGCCAGCAGCTTGGCGGGGGGATACAATGAGCAGTTCTTC
CASSLAGGYNEQFF
>once|TRBV19|TRBD1|TRBJ1-5
TGTGCCAGTAGTTCTCGGACAGGGGGTCGGGGCAATCAGCCCCAGCATTTT
CASSSRTGGRGNQPQHF
>once|TRBV6-6|TRBD1|TRBJ1-4
TGTGCCAGCAGCCCCCCCGGACAGGGGGCGCCGAAACTGTTTTTT
CASSPPGQGAPKLFF
>-|TRBV7-2|-|TRBJ2-7
TGTGCCAGCAGCCGGACTCAGCCCTCCTACGAGCAGTACTTC
CASSRTQPSYEQYF
>-|TRBV5-6|-|TRBJ2-2
TGTGCCAGCAGCTTATCTGGGGCAGGGCGCACCGGGGAGCTGTTTTTT
CASSLSGAGRTGELFF
>few|TRBV29-1|-|TRBJ2-3
TGCAGCTCCCCCTCAGGCGCAGATACGCAGTATTTT
CSSPSGADTQYF
>-|TRBV27|-|TRBJ1-6
TGTGCCAGCAGTTTTCAGGGGAGTTCACCCCTCCACTTT
CASSFQGSSPLHF
>-|TRBV7-2|TRBD1|TRBJ1-5
TGTGCCAGCAGCCAAGAGGGGGCTCGGCAGCCCCAGCATTTT
CASSQEGARQPQHF
>few|TRBV5-1|-|TRBJ2-7
TGCGCCAGCAGCTTGGGGGGAGACTCCTACGAGCAGTACTTC
CASSLGGDSYEQYF
>-|TRBV9|-|TRBJ1-2
TGTGCCAGCAGCGGATCGGCTAACTATGGCTACACCTTC
CASSGSANYGYTF
>-|TRBV9|-|TRBJ1-2
TGTGCCAGCAGCGTAGGAAACGGCTATGGCTACACCTTC
CASSVGNGYGYTF
>once|TRBV5-6|-|TRBJ1-1
TGTGCCAGCAGCTTCTTGCGGAACACTGAAGCTTTCTTT
CASSFLRNTEAFF
>-|TRBV10-3|-|TRBJ1-5
TGTGCCACAAGCCTCCAATCCCGCATCGAGCCCCAGCATTTT
CATSLQSRIEPQHF
>-|TRBV19|-|TRBJ1-5
TGTGCCAGTAGTATCGCTGGGGAGGGTCAGCCCCAGCATTTT
CASSIAGEGQPQHF
>-|TRBV6-1|TRBD1|TRBJ1-5
TGTGCCAGCAGCCCCGACAGGGAGAAGGATCAGCCCCAGCATTTT
CASSPDREKDQPQHF